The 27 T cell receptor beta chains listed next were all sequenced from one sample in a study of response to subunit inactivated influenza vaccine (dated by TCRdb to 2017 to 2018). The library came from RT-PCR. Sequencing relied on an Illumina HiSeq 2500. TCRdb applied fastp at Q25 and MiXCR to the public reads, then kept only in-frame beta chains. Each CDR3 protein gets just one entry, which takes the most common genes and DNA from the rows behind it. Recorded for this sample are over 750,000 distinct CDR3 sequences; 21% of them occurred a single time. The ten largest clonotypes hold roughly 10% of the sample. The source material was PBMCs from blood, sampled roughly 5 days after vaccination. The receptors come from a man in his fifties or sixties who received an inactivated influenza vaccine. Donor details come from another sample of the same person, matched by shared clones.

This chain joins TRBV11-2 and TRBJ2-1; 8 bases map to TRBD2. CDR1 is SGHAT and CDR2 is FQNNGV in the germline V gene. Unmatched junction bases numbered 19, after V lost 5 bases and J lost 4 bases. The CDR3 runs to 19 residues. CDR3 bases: TGTGCCAGCAGCCCCGGAGCGGCGGGAGGACAATTACTGTACAATGAGCAGTTCTTC. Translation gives CASSPGAAGGQLLYNEQFF.

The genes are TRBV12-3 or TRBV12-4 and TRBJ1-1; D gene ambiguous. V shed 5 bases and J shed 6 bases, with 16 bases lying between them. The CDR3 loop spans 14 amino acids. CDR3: CASSPRQGHAEAFF. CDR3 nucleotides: TGTGCCAGCAGTCCTCGGCAAGGGCATGCTGAAGCTTTCTTT.

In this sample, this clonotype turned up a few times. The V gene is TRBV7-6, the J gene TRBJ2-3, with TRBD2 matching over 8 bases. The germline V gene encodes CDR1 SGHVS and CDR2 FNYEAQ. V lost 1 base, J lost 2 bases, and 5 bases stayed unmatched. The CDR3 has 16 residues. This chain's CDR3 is CASSLELAGYTDTQYF. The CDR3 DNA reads TGTGCCAGCAGCTTAGAGCTAGCGGGTTACACAGATACGCAGTATTTT.

The CDR3 loop reads CASSLRMTGGYNEQFF. CDR3 bases: TGTGCCAGCAGCTTGAGAATGACAGGGGGGTACAATGAGCAGTTCTTC. The chain recombines TRBV5-5 with TRBJ2-1; TRBD1 matches 9 bases. V shed 1 base, J shed 4 bases, and the junction held 6 bases outside the gene matches. In germline, CDR1 is SGHKS, CDR2 YYEKEE (reference sequence). The CDR3 runs to 16 residues.

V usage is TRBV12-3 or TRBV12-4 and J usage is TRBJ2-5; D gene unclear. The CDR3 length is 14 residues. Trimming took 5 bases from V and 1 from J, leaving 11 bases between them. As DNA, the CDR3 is TGTGCCAGCAGTACCCGACAACCCCAAGAGACCCAGTACTTC. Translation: CASSTRQPQETQYF.

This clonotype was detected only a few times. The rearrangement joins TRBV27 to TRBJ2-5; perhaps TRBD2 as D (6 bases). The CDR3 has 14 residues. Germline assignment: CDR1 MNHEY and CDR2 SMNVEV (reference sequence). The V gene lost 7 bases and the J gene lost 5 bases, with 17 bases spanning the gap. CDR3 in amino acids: CASNPGLPAETQYF. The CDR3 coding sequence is TGTGCCAGCAATCCGGGACTCCCGGCCGAGACCCAGTACTTC.

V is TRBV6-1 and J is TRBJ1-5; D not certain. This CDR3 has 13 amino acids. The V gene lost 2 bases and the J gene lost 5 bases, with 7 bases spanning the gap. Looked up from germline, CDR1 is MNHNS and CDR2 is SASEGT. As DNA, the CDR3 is TGTGCCAGCAGTGAACAATCACATCAGCCCCAGCATTTT. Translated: CASSEQSHQPQHF.

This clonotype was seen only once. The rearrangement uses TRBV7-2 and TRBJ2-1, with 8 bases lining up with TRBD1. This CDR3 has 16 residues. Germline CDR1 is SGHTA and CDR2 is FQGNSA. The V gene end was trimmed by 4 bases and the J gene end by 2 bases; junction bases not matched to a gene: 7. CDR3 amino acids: CASSSPGTGAYNEQFF. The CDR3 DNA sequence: TGTGCCAGCAGCTCCCCGGGGACAGGCGCCTACAATGAGCAGTTCTTC.

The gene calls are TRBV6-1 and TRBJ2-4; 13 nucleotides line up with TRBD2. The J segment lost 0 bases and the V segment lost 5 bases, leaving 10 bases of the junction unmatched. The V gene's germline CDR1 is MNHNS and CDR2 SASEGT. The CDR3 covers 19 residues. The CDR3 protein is CASSQWGTSGKLAKNIQYF. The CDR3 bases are TGTGCCAGCAGTCAATGGGGGACTAGCGGGAAATTAGCCAAAAACATTCAGTACTTC.

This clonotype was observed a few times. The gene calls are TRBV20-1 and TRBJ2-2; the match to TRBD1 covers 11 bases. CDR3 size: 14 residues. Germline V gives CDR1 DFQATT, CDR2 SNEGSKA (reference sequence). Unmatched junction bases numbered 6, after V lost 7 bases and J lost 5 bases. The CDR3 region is CSVTGQGVTGELFF. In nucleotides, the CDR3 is TGCAGTGTTACGGGACAGGGGGTAACCGGGGAGCTGTTTTTT.

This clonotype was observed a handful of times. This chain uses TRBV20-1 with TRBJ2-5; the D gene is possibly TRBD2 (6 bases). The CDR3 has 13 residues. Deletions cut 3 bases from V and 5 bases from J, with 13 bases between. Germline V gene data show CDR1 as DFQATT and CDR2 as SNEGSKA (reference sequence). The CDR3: CSASTGGEETQYF. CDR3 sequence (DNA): TGCAGTGCTAGTACGGGCGGGGAGGAGACCCAGTACTTC.

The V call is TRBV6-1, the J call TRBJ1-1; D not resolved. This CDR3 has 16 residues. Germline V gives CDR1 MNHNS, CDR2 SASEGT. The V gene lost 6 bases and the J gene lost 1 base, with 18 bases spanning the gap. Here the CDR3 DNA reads TGTGCCAGCAGCCCCCCTCCGGAACGGAAGAACACTGAAGCTTTCTTT. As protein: CASSPPPERKNTEAFF.

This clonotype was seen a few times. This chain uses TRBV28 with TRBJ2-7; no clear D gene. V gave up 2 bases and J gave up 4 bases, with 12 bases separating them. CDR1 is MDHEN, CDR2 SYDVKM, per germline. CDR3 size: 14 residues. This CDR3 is CASSLPGLGYEQYF. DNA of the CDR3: TGTGCCAGCAGTTTACCTGGCCTAGGTTACGAGCAGTACTTC.

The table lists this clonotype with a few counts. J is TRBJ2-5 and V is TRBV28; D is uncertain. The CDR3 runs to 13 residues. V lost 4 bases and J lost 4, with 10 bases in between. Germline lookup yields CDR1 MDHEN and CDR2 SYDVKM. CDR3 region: CASSSRVVETQYF. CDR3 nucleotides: TGTGCCAGCAGTTCCCGAGTAGTAGAGACCCAGTACTTC.

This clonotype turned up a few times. As DNA, the CDR3 is TGTGCCAGCAGCTCAGCTAGCGCCCAAGCGACAGATACGCAGTATTTT. It codes for CASSSASAQATDTQYF. V is TRBV11-1 and J is TRBJ2-3; a possible D gene is TRBD2 (6 bases). Germline loops: CDR1 SGHAT, CDR2 FQDESV (reference sequence). CDR3 length equals 16 residues. V lost 4 bases to trimming and J lost 3 bases, with 17 bases between them.

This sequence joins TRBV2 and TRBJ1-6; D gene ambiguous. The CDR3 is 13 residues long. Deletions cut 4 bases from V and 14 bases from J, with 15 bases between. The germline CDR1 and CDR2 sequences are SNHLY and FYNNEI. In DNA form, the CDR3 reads TGTGCCAGCAGTGGGGTTGGGTGGATGGCCCTCCACTTT. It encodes CASSGVGWMALHF.

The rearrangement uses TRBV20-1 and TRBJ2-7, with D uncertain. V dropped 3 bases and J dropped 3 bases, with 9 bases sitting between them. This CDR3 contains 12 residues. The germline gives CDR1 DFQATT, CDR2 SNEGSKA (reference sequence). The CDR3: CSASEQNYEQYF. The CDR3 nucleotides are TGCAGTGCTAGTGAACAGAACTACGAGCAGTACTTC.

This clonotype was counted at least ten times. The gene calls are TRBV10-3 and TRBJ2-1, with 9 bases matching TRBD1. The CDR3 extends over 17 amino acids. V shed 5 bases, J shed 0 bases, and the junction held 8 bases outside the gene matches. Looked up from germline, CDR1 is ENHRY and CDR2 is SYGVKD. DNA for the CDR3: TGTGCCATCAGTACAGGGGGCTTAGCAAGCTCCTACAATGAGCAGTTCTTC. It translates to CAISTGGLASSYNEQFF.

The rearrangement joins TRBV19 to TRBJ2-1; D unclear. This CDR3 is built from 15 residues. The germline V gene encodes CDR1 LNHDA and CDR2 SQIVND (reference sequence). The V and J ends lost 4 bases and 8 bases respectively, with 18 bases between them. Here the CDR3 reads CASSKLTAENDEQFF. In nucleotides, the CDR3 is TGTGCCAGTAGTAAGCTAACCGCGGAGAACGATGAGCAGTTCTTC.

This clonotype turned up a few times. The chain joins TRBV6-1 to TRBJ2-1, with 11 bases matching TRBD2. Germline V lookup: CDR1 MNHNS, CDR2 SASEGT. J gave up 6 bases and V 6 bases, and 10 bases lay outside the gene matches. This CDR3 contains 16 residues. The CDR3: CASRTVAGGWFNEQFF. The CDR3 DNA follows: TGTGCCAGCAGGACCGTAGCGGGGGGGTGGTTCAATGAGCAGTTCTTC.

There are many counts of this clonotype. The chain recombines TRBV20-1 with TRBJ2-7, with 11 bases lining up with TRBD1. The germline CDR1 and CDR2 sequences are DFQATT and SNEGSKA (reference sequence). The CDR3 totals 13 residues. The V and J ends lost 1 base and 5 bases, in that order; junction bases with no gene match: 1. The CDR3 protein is CSARGTGGDEQYF. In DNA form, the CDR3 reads TGCAGTGCTAGAGGGACAGGGGGCGACGAGCAGTACTTC.

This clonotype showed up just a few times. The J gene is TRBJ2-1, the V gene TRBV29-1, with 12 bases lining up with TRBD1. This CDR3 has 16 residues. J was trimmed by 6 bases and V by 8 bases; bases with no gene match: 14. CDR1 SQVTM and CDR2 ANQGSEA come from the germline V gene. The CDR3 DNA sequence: TGCAGCCAAACTTCCGGGGGGACAGGGGGCCTCAATGAGCAGTTCTTC. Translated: CSQTSGGTGGLNEQFF.

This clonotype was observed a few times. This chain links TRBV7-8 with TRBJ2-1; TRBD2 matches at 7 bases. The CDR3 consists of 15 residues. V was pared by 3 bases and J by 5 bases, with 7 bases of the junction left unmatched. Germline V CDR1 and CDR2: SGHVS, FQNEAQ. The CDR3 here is CASSLGGGPDNEQFF. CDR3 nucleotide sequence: TGTGCCAGCAGCTTGGGGGGAGGGCCCGACAATGAGCAGTTCTTC.

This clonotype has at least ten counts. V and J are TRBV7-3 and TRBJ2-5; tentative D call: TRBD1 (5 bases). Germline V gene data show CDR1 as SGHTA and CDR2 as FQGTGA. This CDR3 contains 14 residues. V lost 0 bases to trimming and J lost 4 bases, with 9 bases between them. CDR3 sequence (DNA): TGTGCCAGCAGCTTAACAGGGGCAGGAGAGACCCAGTACTTC. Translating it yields CASSLTGAGETQYF.

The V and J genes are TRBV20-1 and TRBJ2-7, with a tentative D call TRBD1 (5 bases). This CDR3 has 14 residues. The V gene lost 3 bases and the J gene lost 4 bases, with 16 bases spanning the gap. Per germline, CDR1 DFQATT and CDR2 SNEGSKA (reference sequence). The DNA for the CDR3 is TGCAGTGCTAGTGTTGGGGCTAAAATGTACGAGCAGTACTTC. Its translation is CSASVGAKMYEQYF.

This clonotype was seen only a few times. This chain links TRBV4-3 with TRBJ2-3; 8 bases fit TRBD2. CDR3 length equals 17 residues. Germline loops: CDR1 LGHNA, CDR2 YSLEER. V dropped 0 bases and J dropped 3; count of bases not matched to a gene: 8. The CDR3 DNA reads TGCGCCAGCAGCCAAGAACCCAGCGGGAGAAGTACAGATACGCAGTATTTT. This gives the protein CASSQEPSGRSTDTQYF.

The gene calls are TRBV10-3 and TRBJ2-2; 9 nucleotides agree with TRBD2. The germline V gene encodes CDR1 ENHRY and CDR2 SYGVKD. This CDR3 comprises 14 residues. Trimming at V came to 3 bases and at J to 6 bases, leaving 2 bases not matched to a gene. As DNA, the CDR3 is TGTGCCATCAGTGATATAGCGGGAGCCGGGGAGCTGTTTTTT. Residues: CAISDIAGAGELFF.